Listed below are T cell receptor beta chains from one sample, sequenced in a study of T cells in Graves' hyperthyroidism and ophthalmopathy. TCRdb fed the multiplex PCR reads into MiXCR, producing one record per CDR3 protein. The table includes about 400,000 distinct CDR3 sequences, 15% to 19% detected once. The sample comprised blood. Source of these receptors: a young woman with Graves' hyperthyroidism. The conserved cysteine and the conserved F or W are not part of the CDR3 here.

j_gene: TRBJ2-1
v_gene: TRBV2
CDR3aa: ASSEVQALSYNEQF

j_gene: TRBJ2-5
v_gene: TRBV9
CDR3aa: ASSAGLIQETQY

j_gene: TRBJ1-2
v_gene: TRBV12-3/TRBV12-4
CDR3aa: ASSLGGTLYGYT

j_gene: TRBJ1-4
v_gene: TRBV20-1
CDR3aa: SAREIRMGGLFEKLF

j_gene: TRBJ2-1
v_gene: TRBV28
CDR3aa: ASSTRVNEQF

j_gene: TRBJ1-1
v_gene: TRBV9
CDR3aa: ASSGITGHPDRNTEAF

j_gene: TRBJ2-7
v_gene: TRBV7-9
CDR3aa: ASSSGFREQY

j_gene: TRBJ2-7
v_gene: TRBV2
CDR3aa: ASYSGTISYEQY

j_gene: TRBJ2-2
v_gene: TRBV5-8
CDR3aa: ASSSSGRNTGELF

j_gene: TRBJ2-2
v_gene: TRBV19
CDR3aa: ASSIAGTNTGELF

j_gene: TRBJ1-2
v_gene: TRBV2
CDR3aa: ASNEGLHAYGYT